Following are 9 T cell receptor beta chains from one sample sequenced in a study of cytomegalovirus exposure and HLA in healthy donors. The PCR ran on 60 Vbeta and 13 Jbeta primers. Only in-frame clones appear in the TCRdb table, and some are missing; sequencing was by immunoSEQ multiplex PCR. Among about 160,000 clones listed, roughly 80% were seen once. The sample comprised PBMCs. The source is a woman aged 30 to 39 in good health and CMV-seropositive.

With respect to this clone: Different DNA sequences within this sample yield the same CDR3. The chain uses TRBV9 and TRBJ1-2, with D unresolved. Deletions cut 4 bases from V and 4 bases from J, with 8 bases between. The CDR3 sequence is 12 residues long. CDR1 is SGDLS, CDR2 YYNGEE, per germline. CDR3 nucleotides: TGTGCCAGCAGCCCCCCCGGCTATGGCTACACCTTC. It codes for CASSPPGYGYTF.

This clone appeared a few times. The rearrangement uses TRBV4-3 and TRBJ1-1; tentatively, D is TRBD1 (6 bases). CDR3 length: 15 amino acids. The V gene lost 3 bases and the J gene lost 5 bases, with 16 bases spanning the gap. Germline-derived CDR1 and CDR2 are LGHNA and YSLEER. In nucleotides, the CDR3 is TGCGCCAGCAGCCAGGATACAGGGAGTGAAACTGAAGCTTTCTTT. It is translated as CASSQDTGSETEAFF.

The chain couples TRBV29-1 to TRBJ2-2; a weak D match, TRBD1 (5 bases). CDR3 size: 14 residues. V lost 4 bases to trimming and J lost 7 bases, with 16 bases between them. CDR1 and CDR2 (germline): SQVTM, ANQGSEA. The CDR3, as DNA: TGCAGCGTTGGATCAGGGCTACGAGGCGGGGAGCTGTTTTTT. Translation gives CSVGSGLRGGELFF.

The chain employs TRBV5-1 and TRBJ2-6; D is unresolved. The CDR3 has 16 residues. In germline, CDR1 is SGHRS, CDR2 YFSETQ. Trimming stripped 0 bases from V and 0 bases from J, with 7 bases between. CDR3 DNA: TGCGCCAGCAGCTTGGGGCAGAACTCTGGGGCCAACGTCCTGACTTTC. It specifies CASSLGQNSGANVLTF. The complete variable domain, with remaining parts taken from reference TRBV5-1 and TRBJ2-6, reads KAGVTQTPRYLIKTRGQQVTLSCSPISGHRSVSWYQQTPGQGLQFLFEYFSETQRNKGNFPGRFSGRQFSNSRSEMNVSTLELGDSALYLCASSLGQNSGANVLTFGAGSRLTVL.

The V gene is TRBV7-2, the J gene TRBJ2-2; D might be TRBD2 (7 bases). The CDR3 is 16 residues long. Trimming pared 1 base from V and 4 bases from J, leaving 13 bases between. Germline assignment: CDR1 SGHTA and CDR2 FQGNSA. The CDR3 here is CASSLGGGAATGELFF. The CDR3, as DNA: TGTGCCAGCAGCTTAGGTGGGGGGGCGGCCACCGGGGAGCTGTTTTTT. The full variable domain, with the rest looked up from reference TRBV7-2 and TRBJ2-2, is GAGVSQSPSNKVTEKGKDVELRCDPISGHTALYWYRQSLGQGLEFLIYFQGNSAPDKSGLPSDRFSAERTGGSVSTLTIQRTQQEDSAVYLCASSLGGGAATGELFFGEGSRLTVL.

The chain joins TRBV6-5 to TRBJ1-1; 8 bases are a match to TRBD1. The J segment lost 4 bases and the V segment lost 5 bases, leaving 3 bases of the junction unmatched. The CDR3 runs 13 residues. Germline CDR1 is MNHEY and CDR2 is SVGAGI. The CDR3 protein is CASSLGTGTEAFF. CDR3 in DNA: TGTGCCAGCAGTCTGGGGACAGGCACTGAAGCTTTCTTT.

The chain uses TRBV5-1 and TRBJ2-3; TRBD2 aligns across 10 bases. V was pared by 7 bases and J by 2 bases, with 10 bases of the junction left unmatched. From germline, CDR1 is SGHRS and CDR2 YFSETQ. The CDR3 has 16 amino acids. The CDR3 loop reads CASQIPSGGDTDTQYF. CDR3 bases: TGCGCCAGCCAAATTCCTAGCGGGGGAGACACAGATACGCAGTATTTT.

The chain joins TRBV11-2 to TRBJ2-7; TRBD2 is a possible D gene (6 bases). CDR3 length equals 11 residues. V was trimmed by 5 bases and J by 4 bases, leaving 6 bases between them. Germline values: CDR1 SGHAT, CDR2 FQNNGV. CDR3 in DNA: TGTGCCAGCAGCGGGACTTACGAGCAGTACTTC. Translation: CASSGTYEQYF.

The V and J genes are TRBV21-1 and TRBJ2-1; whether TRBD2, the table's D call, matches the DNA was not checked. TRBV21-1 is marked as a pseudogene. CDR3 length equals 16 residues. The CDR3 coding sequence is TGTGCCAGCAGCAAATCCGGGACTAGCGACCACAATGAGCAGTTCTTC. Protein product: CASSKSGTSDHNEQFF.